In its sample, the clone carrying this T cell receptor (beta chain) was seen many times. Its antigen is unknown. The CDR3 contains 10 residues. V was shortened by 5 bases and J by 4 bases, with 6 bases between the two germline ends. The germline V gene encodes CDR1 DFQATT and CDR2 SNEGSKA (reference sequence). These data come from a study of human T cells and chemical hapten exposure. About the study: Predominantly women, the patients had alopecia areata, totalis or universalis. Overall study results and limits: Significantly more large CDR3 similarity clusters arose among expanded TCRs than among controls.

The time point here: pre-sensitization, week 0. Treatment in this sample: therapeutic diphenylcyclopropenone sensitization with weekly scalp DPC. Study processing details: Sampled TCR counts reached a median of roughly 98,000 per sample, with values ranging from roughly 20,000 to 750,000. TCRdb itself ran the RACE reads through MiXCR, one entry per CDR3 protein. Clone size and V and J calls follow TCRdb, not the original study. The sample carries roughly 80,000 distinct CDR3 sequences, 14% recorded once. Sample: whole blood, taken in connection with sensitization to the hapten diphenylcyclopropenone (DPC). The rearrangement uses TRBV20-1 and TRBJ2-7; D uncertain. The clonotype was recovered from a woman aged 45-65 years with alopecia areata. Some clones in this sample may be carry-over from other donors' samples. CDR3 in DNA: TGCAGTGCTTCCCGATACGAGCAGTACTTC. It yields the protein CSASRYEQYF.